This is a list of T cell receptor beta chains from one sample in a study of Tregs in tolerant kidney transplant recipients. The repertoire was sequenced with immunoSEQ multiplex PCR; TCRdb's copy has only in-frame clones and lacks some. The data show about 240,000 clones, roughly four fifths seen once. Sequenced: CD4+ T cells from blood. These receptors all come from a human donor in good health. The CDR3 runs from the conserved cysteine through the conserved F or W. The D gene is left open where the match is weak. Size is omitted from some rows. Given values are once, few, many or a class for expanded clones.

CASSPGGPNTGELFF	TGCGCCAGCAGCCCCGGGGGGCCCAACACCGGGGAGCTGTTTTTT	-	TRBV11-3	TRBJ2-2	-
CASSEAPAYEQYF	TGTGCCAGCAGTGAAGCCCCGGCCTACGAGCAGTACTTC	-	TRBV6-1	TRBJ2-7	-
CASSLRAGSSYNEQFF	TGTGCCAGCAGCTTAAGGGCAGGGAGCTCCTACAATGAGCAGTTCTTC	-	TRBV7-9	TRBJ2-1	-
CASSARRGTPLHF	TGTGCCAGCAGCGCCAGGAGGGGTACACCCCTCCACTTT	-	TRBV11-3	TRBJ1-6	-
CASRTTSTEAFF	TGTGCCAGTAGGACTACAAGCACTGAAGCTTTCTTT	-	TRBV19	TRBJ1-1	-
CASSVKGSDTQYF	TGTGCCAGCAGTGTAAAGGGGTCAGATACGCAGTATTTT	once	TRBV25-1	TRBJ2-3	-
CASGGAPDTQYF	TGTGCCAGCGGGGGGGCACCAGATACGCAGTATTTT	few	TRBV11-1	TRBJ2-3	-
CASSPQGAMTTDTQYF	TGTGCCAGCAGCCCTCAGGGGGCAATGACCACAGATACGCAGTATTTT	-	TRBV7-2	TRBJ2-3	TRBD1
CASSWDGKETQYF	TGTGCCAGCAGCTGGGACGGCAAAGAGACCCAGTACTTC	-	TRBV5-4	TRBJ2-5	-
CASSLDGTYEQYF	TGCGCCAGCAGCTTGGACGGGACCTACGAGCAGTACTTC	-	TRBV5-1	TRBJ2-7	-
CASSGPGHTYNSPLHF	TGTGCCAGCAGTGGCCCGGGACACACCTATAATTCACCCCTCCACTTT	-	TRBV6-1	TRBJ1-6	-
CASSLESWQGLPEAFF	TGTGCCAGCAGCTTAGAATCTTGGCAGGGCCTTCCTGAAGCTTTCTTT	-	TRBV7-9	TRBJ1-1	-
CSVEEGADTQYF	TGCAGCGTTGAAGAGGGGGCAGATACGCAGTATTTT	-	TRBV29-1	TRBJ2-3	-
CASSLAPGQGIGETQYF	TGCGCCAGCAGCTTGGCCCCGGGACAGGGGATAGGAGAGACCCAGTACTTC	-	TRBV5-1	TRBJ2-5	TRBD1
CASSVLTSGVPYEQYF	TGTGCCAGTAGTGTATTGACTAGCGGGGTACCCTACGAGCAGTACTTC	once	TRBV19	TRBJ2-7	TRBD2
CASSLGRAGNYGYTF	TGTGCCAGCAGCTTAGGTAGGGCCGGGAACTATGGCTACACCTTC	-	TRBV7-9	TRBJ1-2	-
CASSLWDRGAYEQYF	TGTGCCAGCAGCTTGTGGGACAGGGGGGCTTACGAGCAGTACTTC	-	TRBV5-4	TRBJ2-7	TRBD1
CASSVTSGRADTQYF	TGTGCCAGCAGCGTAACTAGCGGGAGGGCAGATACGCAGTATTTT	-	TRBV9	TRBJ2-3	TRBD2
CAWEGTRTDTQYF	TGTGCCTGGGAAGGGACTCGCACAGATACGCAGTATTTT	-	TRBV30	TRBJ2-3	-
CASSLRGRVNTEAFF	TGTGCCAGCAGCCTCCGGGGTAGGGTGAACACTGAAGCTTTCTTT	once	TRBV7-9	TRBJ1-1	-
CASSYSFSGTTYEQYF	TGTGCCAGCAGTTACTCCTTTAGCGGGACCACCTACGAGCAGTACTTC	-	TRBV6-5	TRBJ2-7	TRBD2
CASIRGPVTNEKLFF	TGTGCCAGCATAAGGGGGCCGGTAACTAATGAAAAACTGTTTTTT	-	TRBV2	TRBJ1-4	TRBD1
CASSSLAGGPYEQYF	TGTGCCAGCAGCTCCCTAGCGGGGGGCCCCTACGAGCAGTACTTC	-	TRBV11-2	TRBJ2-7	TRBD2
CASSLGTGGNEQYF	TGCGCCAGCAGCTTGGGGACAGGGGGCAACGAGCAGTACTTC	-	TRBV5-1	TRBJ2-7	TRBD1
CASSHSGYNSPLHF	TGTGCCAGCAGCCACAGCGGCTATAATTCACCCCTCCACTTT	-	TRBV16	TRBJ1-6	-
CAWSGYLTAGTEAFF	TGTGCCTGGAGTGGTTACCTGACAGCGGGGACTGAAGCTTTCTTT	-	TRBV30	TRBJ1-1	-
CAWNTGTGANVLTF	TGTGCCTGGAATACAGGAACTGGGGCCAACGTCCTGACTTTC	few	TRBV30	TRBJ2-6	-
CSVRLGQGAATEAFF	TGCAGCGTTCGGTTGGGACAGGGGGCGGCCACTGAAGCTTTCTTT	-	TRBV29-1	TRBJ1-1	TRBD1
CASSYSLGGHQPQHF	TGTGCCAGCAGTTACTCGCTTGGGGGACATCAGCCCCAGCATTTT	-	TRBV6-6	TRBJ1-5	-
CASNPRTGTEAFF	TGTGCCAGCAACCCCCGGACGGGCACTGAAGCTTTCTTT	-	TRBV6-5	TRBJ1-1	-
CASSMEDRGHSTDTQYF	TGTGCCAGTAGTATGGAGGACAGGGGGCACAGCACAGATACGCAGTATTTT	-	TRBV19	TRBJ2-3	TRBD1
CASGATSALYF	TGTGCCAGCGGTGCGACTAGCGCCTTGTACTTC	-	TRBV6-8	TRBJ2-5	TRBD2
CASSYWGNTEAFF	TGTGCCAGCAGTTATTGGGGAAACACTGAAGCTTTCTTT	-	TRBV6-5	TRBJ1-1	-
CASTSGGGGETQYF	TGCGCCAGCACGAGCGGGGGTGGGGGAGAGACCCAGTACTTC	-	TRBV10-2	TRBJ2-5	TRBD2
CASSIVGGSGYEQYF	TGTGCCAGTAGTATAGTTGGGGGTAGCGGCTACGAGCAGTACTTC	-	TRBV19	TRBJ2-7	-
CASGLVLMGGLYYEQYF	TGTGCTAGTGGGTTGGTACTAATGGGGGGACTGTACTACGAGCAGTACTTC	-	TRBV12-5	TRBJ2-7	-
CASSDPNSPLHF	TGCGCCAGCAGTGACCCGAATTCACCCCTCCACTTT	-	TRBV10-1	TRBJ1-6	-
CASSQTMGRTLYNEQFF	TGTGCCAGCAGCCAGACTATGGGACGGACCCTTTACAATGAGCAGTTCTTC	-	TRBV14	TRBJ2-1	-
CASSQGGLAGPSSYEQYF	TGCGCCAGCAGCCAAGGAGGACTAGCGGGACCCTCCTCCTACGAGCAGTACTTC	-	TRBV4-1	TRBJ2-7	TRBD2
CAWSVQGLSTDTQYF	TGTGCCTGGAGTGTTCAGGGCTTATCCACAGATACGCAGTATTTT	-	TRBV30	TRBJ2-3	-